The 20 T cell receptor beta chains below were found in one sample sequenced in a study of PD-1 blockade in mismatch repair-deficient tumors. Assay: immunoSEQ multiplex PCR; the TCRdb copy retains only in-frame clones and omits some. The table lists fewer than 60,000 clones, under 85% of them singletons. This specimen was PBMCs, taken before pembrolizumab treatment. These TCRs come from an adult with mismatch repair-deficient cancer.

This clone has only one observation. The chain joins TRBV7-2 to TRBJ1-4; D gene unclear. V shed 1 base and J shed 8 bases, with 8 bases lying between them. The CDR3 contains 13 residues. Germline V gene data show CDR1 as SGHTA and CDR2 as FQGNSA. CDR3 loop: CASSLDFGEKLFF. CDR3 in DNA: TGTGCCAGCAGCTTAGATTTTGGGGAAAAACTGTTTTTT.

The chain links TRBV5-5 to TRBJ2-2; D is unclear. The CDR3 loop spans 14 amino acids. The V end lost 0 bases, the J end lost 9 bases, and 12 bases lay between the germline ends. Per the germline V gene, CDR1 is SGHKS and CDR2 is YYEKEE (reference sequence). CDR3 coding DNA: TGTGCCAGCAGCTTGGTTCAGGAAGGGTGGGAGCTGTTTTTT. This gives the protein CASSLVQEGWELFF. Filled out from reference TRBV5-5 and TRBJ2-2, the complete variable domain reads DAGVTQSPTHLIKTRGQQVTLRCSPISGHKSVSWYQQVLGQGPQFIFQYYEKEERGRGNFPDRFSARQFPNYSSELNVNALLLGDSALYLCASSLVQEGWELFFGEGSRLTVL.

This chain uses TRBV5-6 with TRBJ2-7; 8 positions agree with TRBD1. V lost 1 base to trimming and J lost 0 bases; unmatched junction nucleotides: 3. The CDR3 is made up of 15 amino acids. CDR1 is SGHDT, CDR2 YYEEEE, per germline. The CDR3 spells CASSLLDRVSYEQYF. The CDR3 DNA sequence: TGTGCCAGCAGCTTGCTGGACAGGGTCTCCTACGAGCAGTACTTC.

This clone is medium-sized (0.01 to 0.1%) in the sample. The rearrangement links TRBV2 to TRBJ1-5, with D hard to call. This CDR3 has 14 amino acids. Germline CDR1 reads SNHLY; CDR2 reads FYNNEI. V dropped 6 bases and J dropped 6 bases, with 15 bases sitting between them. DNA of the CDR3: TGTGCCAGCAGCTTCTCTGGGGAGGTTCAGCCCCAGCATTTT. The encoded protein is CASSFSGEVQPQHF.

The rearrangement uses TRBV6-1 and TRBJ1-4, with D perhaps matching TRBD1 (5 bases). The germline V and J ends were trimmed by 4 bases and 7 bases, with 13 bases remaining between them. CDR3 length: 14 residues. The germline V gene has CDR1 MNHNS and CDR2 SASEGT. CDR3 nucleotides: TGTGCCAGCAGTGTGACAGTCGGGGTTGAAAAACTGTTTTTT. Translated: CASSVTVGVEKLFF.

J is TRBJ2-7 and V is TRBV4-1; TRBD1 aligns across 9 bases. Trimming removed 1 base from V and 3 bases from J; junction bases left unmatched: 16. There are 19 residues in the CDR3. Germline CDR1 MGHRA, CDR2 YSYEKL. The CDR3 region has the DNA TGCGCCAGCAGCCAAGCTCAGAGGAACTTGGGACAGGGCGGCTACGAGCAGTACTTC. It codes for CASSQAQRNLGQGGYEQYF.

CDR3 sequence (DNA): TGTGCTAGTGGTTTGGTACTGGGGTTGGGTATACCGGGACAGGGCTTCACTGGGGCCAACGTCCTGACTTTC. Its translation: CASGLVLGLGIPGQGFTGANVLTF. The genes are TRBV12-5 and TRBJ2-6, with TRBD1 identical over 9 bases. CDR3 size: 24 residues. Germline CDR1 is LGHNT and CDR2 is FRNRAP. The J segment lost 2 bases and the V segment lost 0 bases, leaving 23 bases of the junction unmatched.

CDR3 loop: CASSKGTGRAAETQYF. The CDR3 DNA sequence: TGTGCCAGCAGCAAGGGGACGGGGCGAGCCGCGGAGACCCAGTACTTC. The chain carries TRBV11-3 and TRBJ2-5; D tentatively reads TRBD1 or TRBD2 (5 bases each). Deletions cut 5 bases from V and 5 bases from J, with 21 bases between. The CDR3 runs 16 residues. Germline CDR1 SGHNT, CDR2 YENEEA. The whole variable domain, filled in from reference TRBV11-3 and TRBJ2-5, reads EAGVVQSPRYKIIEKKQPVAFWCNPISGHNTLYWYLQNLGQGPELLIRYENEEAVDDSQLPKDRFSAERLKGVDSTLKIQPAELGDSAVYLCASSKGTGRAAETQYFGPGTRLLVL.

The genes are TRBV4-2 and TRBJ2-7, with 10 bases that match TRBD1. CDR3 size: 15 residues. Germline V gene sequence: CDR1 LGHNA, CDR2 YNFKEQ. With V trimmed by 0 bases and J by 5 bases, 4 bases remained unmatched. The CDR3 nucleotides are TGTGCCAGCAGCCAAGAGGACAGGGGGTATGACGAGCAGTACTTC. This sequence encodes CASSQEDRGYDEQYF.

The chain has TRBV27 and TRBJ2-1, with 13 bases that match TRBD2. From germline, CDR1 is MNHEY and CDR2 SMNVEV (reference sequence). CDR3 size: 17 residues. The ends lost 1 base at V and 8 bases at J; junction bases unmatched: 8. CDR3 sequence (DNA): TGTGCCAGCAGTTTATATCCCCGACTAGCGGGGGGCCATGAGCAGTTCTTC. It codes for CASSLYPRLAGGHEQFF.

This clone was detected only a few times. The genes are TRBV6-5 and TRBJ2-5; the match to TRBD2 covers 13 bases. With V trimmed by 5 bases and J by 4 bases, 4 bases remained unmatched. Per the germline V gene, CDR1 is MNHEY and CDR2 is SVGAGI. The CDR3 spans 15 residues. The CDR3 is CASSRTSGRIETQYF. For the CDR3, the DNA is TGTGCCAGCAGTAGGACTAGCGGGAGAATAGAGACCCAGTACTTC.

This clone was seen more than once but under ten times. The chain combines TRBV6-6 with TRBJ2-5; 8 bases align to TRBD2. This CDR3 is 15 amino acids long. Germline trimming cut 2 bases from V and 7 bases from J; bases unmatched to any gene: 9. CDR1 is MNHNY, CDR2 SVGAGI, per germline (reference sequence). The CDR3 bases are TGTGCCAGCAGTTACCCAGCGGGAGCGATTGCGACCCAGTACTTC. The encoded protein is CASSYPAGAIATQYF.

The rearrangement joins TRBV11-2 to TRBJ1-4, with D unclear. V lost 0 bases and J lost 8, with 19 bases in between. The germline V gene encodes CDR1 SGHAT and CDR2 FQNNGV. CDR3 size: 17 residues. The CDR3 DNA reads as TGTGCCAGCAGCTTAGATCTGATCTGGGCAGGCAGGGAAAAACTGTTTTTT. Translating gives CASSLDLIWAGREKLFF.

The V call is TRBV4-1, the J call TRBJ1-1; 8 bases align to TRBD1. V was clipped by 0 bases and J by 5 bases; unmatched bases: 8. Germline V gives CDR1 MGHRA, CDR2 YSYEKL. CDR3 length: 16 amino acids. The CDR3 nucleotides are TGCGCCAGCAGCCAAGAACCCGACAGGGGTTGGACTGAAGCTTTCTTT. This codes for CASSQEPDRGWTEAFF.

This chain links TRBV5-1 with TRBJ1-2; no firm D call. Germline lookup yields CDR1 SGHRS and CDR2 YFSETQ. V lost 0 bases and J lost 6, with 9 bases in between. This CDR3 has 13 amino acids. This CDR3 is CASSLGPGDGYTF. CDR3 nucleotide sequence: TGCGCCAGCAGCTTGGGGCCCGGCGATGGCTACACCTTC.

The chain couples TRBV2 to TRBJ2-2; a weak D match, TRBD1 (6 bases). The CDR3 covers 13 residues. Germline values: CDR1 SNHLY, CDR2 FYNNEI. V was pared by 10 bases and J by 3 bases, with 12 bases between. DNA of the CDR3: TGTGCCATCCTGGGGGCGGACACCGGGGAGCTGTTTTTT. This translates into CAILGADTGELFF.

This rearrangement joins TRBV30 to TRBJ2-7; D ambiguous. Germline lookup yields CDR1 GTSNPN and CDR2 SVGIG (reference sequence). The CDR3 has 11 amino acids. Trimming removed 2 bases from V and 1 base from J, with 3 bases in between. CDR3 nucleotides: TGTGCCTGGAGTCCGTCCTACGAGCAGTACTTC. This translates into CAWSPSYEQYF.

The genes are TRBV27 and TRBJ2-1, with TRBD1 identical over 11 bases. The CDR3 is 17 residues long. Germline values: CDR1 MNHEY, CDR2 SMNVEV (reference sequence). Germline trimming cut 0 bases from V and 9 bases from J; bases unmatched to any gene: 10. In DNA form, the CDR3 reads TGTGCCAGCAGTTTATCATACCCGGACAGGGGGCAGGGTGAGCAGTTCTTC. Protein sequence: CASSLSYPDRGQGEQFF.

The chain couples TRBV6-4 to TRBJ2-4, with 8 nucleotides matching TRBD2. Germline trimming cut 4 bases from V and 9 bases from J; bases unmatched to any gene: 5. This CDR3 has 13 residues. Germline V CDR1 and CDR2: MRHNA, SNTAGT. CDR3 amino acids: CASSVREGGIQYF. CDR3 bases: TGTGCCAGCAGTGTACGGGAGGGGGGCATTCAGTACTTC.

This clone showed up just a few times. The chain uses TRBV6-5 and TRBJ1-2; 7 bases are shared with TRBD1. CDR1 is MNHEY and CDR2 is SVGAGI in the germline V gene. The CDR3 is 14 amino acids. The V segment lost 3 bases and the J segment 6 bases; nucleotides outside the gene matches: 7. CDR3 loop: CASSYQGGPDGYTF. DNA for the CDR3: TGTGCCAGCAGTTATCAGGGGGGGCCTGATGGCTACACCTTC.